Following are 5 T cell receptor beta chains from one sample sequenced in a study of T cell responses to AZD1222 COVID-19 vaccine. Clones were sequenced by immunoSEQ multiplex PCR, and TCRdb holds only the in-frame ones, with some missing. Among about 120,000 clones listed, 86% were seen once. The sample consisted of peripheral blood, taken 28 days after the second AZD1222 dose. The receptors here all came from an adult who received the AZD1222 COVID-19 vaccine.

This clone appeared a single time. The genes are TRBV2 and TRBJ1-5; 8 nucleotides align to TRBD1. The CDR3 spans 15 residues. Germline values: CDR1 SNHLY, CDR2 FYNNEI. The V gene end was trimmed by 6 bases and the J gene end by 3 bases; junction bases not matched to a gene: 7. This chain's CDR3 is CASRVDRGINQPQHF. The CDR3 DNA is TGTGCCAGCAGAGTCGACAGGGGAATCAATCAGCCCCAGCATTTT.

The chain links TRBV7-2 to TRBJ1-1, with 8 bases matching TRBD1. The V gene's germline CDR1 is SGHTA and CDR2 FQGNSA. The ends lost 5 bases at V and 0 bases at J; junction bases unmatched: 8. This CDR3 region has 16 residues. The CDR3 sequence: CASSRDRWGMNTEAFF. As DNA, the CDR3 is TGTGCCAGCAGCCGGGACAGGTGGGGCATGAACACTGAAGCTTTCTTT.

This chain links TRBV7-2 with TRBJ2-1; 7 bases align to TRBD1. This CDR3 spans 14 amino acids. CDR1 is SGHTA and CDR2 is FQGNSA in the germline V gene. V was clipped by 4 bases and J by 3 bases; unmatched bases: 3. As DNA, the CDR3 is TGTGCCAGCAGCTCGGGACAGAGCTACAATGAGCAGTTCTTC. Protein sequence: CASSSGQSYNEQFF.

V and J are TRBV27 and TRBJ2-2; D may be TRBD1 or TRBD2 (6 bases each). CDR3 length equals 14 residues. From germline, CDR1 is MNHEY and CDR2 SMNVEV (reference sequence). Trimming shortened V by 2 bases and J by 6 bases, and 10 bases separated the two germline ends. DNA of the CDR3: TGTGCCAGCAGTTTAGCAGGGGAGGCCGGGGAGCTGTTTTTT. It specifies CASSLAGEAGELFF.

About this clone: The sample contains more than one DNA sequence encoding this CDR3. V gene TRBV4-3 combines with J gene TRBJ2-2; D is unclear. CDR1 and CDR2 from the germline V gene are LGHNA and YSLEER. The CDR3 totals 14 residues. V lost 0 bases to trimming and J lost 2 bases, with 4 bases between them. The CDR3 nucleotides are TGCGCCAGCAGCCAAGAATCAAACACCGGGGAGCTGTTTTTT. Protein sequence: CASSQESNTGELFF.